The text below deals with one T cell receptor (beta chain). The entry originates in a study of blood T cell repertoires in COVID-19. Study background: The analysed material was cDNA or gDNA that came from T cells, B-cell-depleted T cells, or PBMCs.

Germline V CDR1 and CDR2: SNHLY, FYNNEI. The CDR3 spans 16 residues. The germline V and J ends were trimmed by 0 bases and 0 bases, with 10 bases remaining between them. Profiling relied on immunoSEQ multiplex PCR, and the TCRdb table lists in-frame clones only, not all of them. The sample has some 110,000 clones, 80% to 90% seen once. The chain uses TRBV2 and TRBJ2-3; perhaps TRBD1 as D (5 bases). What was sequenced was peripheral blood. The receptor was derived from a man aged 35-49 years with acute or convalescent COVID-19. CDR3 sequence: CASSEALTVSTDTQYF. The CDR3 DNA sequence: TGTGCCAGCAGTGAAGCGTTGACAGTAAGCACAGATACGCAGTATTTT. Using reference TRBV2 and TRBJ2-3 for the parts outside the CDR3, the full variable domain is EPEVTQTPSHQVTQMGQEVILRCVPISNHLYFYWYRQILGQKVEFLVSFYNNEISEKSEIFDDQFSVERPDGSNFTLKIRSTKLEDSAMYFCASSEALTVSTDTQYFGPGTRLTVL.